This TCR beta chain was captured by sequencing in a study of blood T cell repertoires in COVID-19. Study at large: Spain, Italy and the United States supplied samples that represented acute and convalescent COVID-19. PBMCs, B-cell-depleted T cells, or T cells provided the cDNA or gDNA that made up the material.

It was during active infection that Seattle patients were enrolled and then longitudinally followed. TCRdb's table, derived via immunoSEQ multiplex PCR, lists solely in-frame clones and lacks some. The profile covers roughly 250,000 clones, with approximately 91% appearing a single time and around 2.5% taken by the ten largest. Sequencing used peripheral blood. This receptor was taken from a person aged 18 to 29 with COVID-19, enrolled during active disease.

The CDR3 here is CATSGPGPSRQYF. The DNA of the CDR3 is TGTGCCACCAGTGGGCCAGGGCCATCTAGGCAGTACTTC. The chain recombines TRBV24-1 with TRBJ2-7, with a possible D match to TRBD1 (5 bases). The germline CDR1 and CDR2 sequences are KGHDR and SFDVKD. With 5 bases removed from V and 9 bases from J, the gap between germline ends came to 16 bases. This CDR3 comprises 13 residues.